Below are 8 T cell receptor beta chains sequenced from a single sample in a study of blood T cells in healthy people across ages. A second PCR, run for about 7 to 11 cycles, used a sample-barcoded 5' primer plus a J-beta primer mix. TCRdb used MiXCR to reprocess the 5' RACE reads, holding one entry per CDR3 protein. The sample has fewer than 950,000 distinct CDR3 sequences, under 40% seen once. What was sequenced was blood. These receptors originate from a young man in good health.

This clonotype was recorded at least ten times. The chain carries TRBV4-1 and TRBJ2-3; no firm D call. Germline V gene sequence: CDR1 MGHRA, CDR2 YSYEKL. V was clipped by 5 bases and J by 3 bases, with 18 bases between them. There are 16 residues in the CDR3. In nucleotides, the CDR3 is TGCGCCAGCAGCTCAAGTTCGGGTGGTGATACAGATACGCAGTATTTT. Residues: CASSSSSGGDTDTQYF.

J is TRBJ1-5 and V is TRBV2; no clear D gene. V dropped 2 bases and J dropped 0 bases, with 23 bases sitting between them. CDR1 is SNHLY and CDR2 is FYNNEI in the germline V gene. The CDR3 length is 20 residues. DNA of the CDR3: TGTGCCAGCAGTGAACCCGCGGATTTTGGGGTCCACTATAGCAATCAGCCCCAGCATTTT. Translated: CASSEPADFGVHYSNQPQHF.

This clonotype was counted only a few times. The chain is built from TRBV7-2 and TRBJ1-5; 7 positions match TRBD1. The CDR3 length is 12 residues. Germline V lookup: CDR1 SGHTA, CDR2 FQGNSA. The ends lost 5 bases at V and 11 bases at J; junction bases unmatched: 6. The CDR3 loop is CASSPSTGAQHF. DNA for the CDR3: TGTGCCAGCAGCCCTTCCACAGGGGCCCAGCATTTT.

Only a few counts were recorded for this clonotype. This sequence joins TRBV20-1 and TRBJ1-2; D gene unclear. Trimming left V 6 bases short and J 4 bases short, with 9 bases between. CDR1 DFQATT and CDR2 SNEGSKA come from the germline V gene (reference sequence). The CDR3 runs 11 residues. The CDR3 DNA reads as TGCAGTGCATCCCAGTTCTATGGCTACACCTTC. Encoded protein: CSASQFYGYTF.

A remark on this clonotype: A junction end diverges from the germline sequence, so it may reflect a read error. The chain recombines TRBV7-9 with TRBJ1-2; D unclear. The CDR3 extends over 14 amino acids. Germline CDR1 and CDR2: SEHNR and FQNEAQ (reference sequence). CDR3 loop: CAGSFVQAPNGYTF. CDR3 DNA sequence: TGTGCCGGCAGCTTTGTTCAGGCCCCTAATGGCTACACCTTC. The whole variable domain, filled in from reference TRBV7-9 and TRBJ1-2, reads DTGVSQNPRHKITKRGQNVTFRCDPISEHNRLYWYRQTLGQGPEFLTYFQNEAQLEKSRLLSDRFSAERPKGSFSTLEIQRTEQGDSAMYLCAGSFVQAPNGYTFGSGTRLTVV.

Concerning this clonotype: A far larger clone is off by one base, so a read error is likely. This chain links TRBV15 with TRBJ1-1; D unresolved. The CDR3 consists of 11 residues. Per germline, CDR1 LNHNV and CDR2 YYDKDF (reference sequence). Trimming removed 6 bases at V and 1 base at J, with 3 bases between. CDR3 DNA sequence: TGTGCCACCAGTGGGAACACTGAAGCTTTCTTT. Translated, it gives CATSGNTEAFF.

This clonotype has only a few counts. This chain's CDR3 is CASRPQADYGYTF. CDR3 bases: TGTGCCAGCAGGCCGCAGGCAGACTATGGCTACACCTTC. The V and J genes are TRBV28 and TRBJ1-2; D unresolved. In germline, CDR1 is MDHEN, CDR2 SYDVKM. The CDR3 sequence is 13 residues long. Trimming removed 6 bases from V and 3 bases from J, with 11 bases in between.

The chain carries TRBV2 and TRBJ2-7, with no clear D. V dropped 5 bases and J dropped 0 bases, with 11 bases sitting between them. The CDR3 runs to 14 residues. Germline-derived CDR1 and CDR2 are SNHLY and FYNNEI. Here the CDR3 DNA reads TGTGCCAGCAGTAAAACAGAGAGCTCCTACGAGCAGTACTTC. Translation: CASSKTESSYEQYF.